This TCR beta chain was documented in a study of CD8 T cells in ankylosing spondylitis. This clonotype was seen ten or more times. Its antigen is as yet unknown. V lost 6 bases to trimming and J lost 0 bases; unmatched junction nucleotides: 4. The CDR3 covers 16 residues. In germline, CDR1 is SNHLY, CDR2 FYNNEI. Each TCR beta library was made by quantitative 5'-RACE that incorporated molecular barcodes. TCRdb processed the 5' RACE reads anew with MiXCR; each CDR3 protein has one entry. The profile shows just under 550,000 distinct CDR3 sequences, approximately 12% of them singletons. The study's findings and limits: Certain motif variants had earlier appeared in reactive arthritis synovial fluid and blood. It appeared that ankylosing spondylitis blood was characterized by a TCR beta motif of seven or eight highly homologous variants. Within peripheral blood, clones linked to disease were CD8+ and relatively rare. Reportedly, disease-linked clones are significantly enriched in ankylosing spondylitis patients' matched synovial fluid.

The sequenced sample was blood, either unsorted or a sorted T cell fraction (not recorded which). V usage is TRBV2 and J usage is TRBJ2-1; 11 nucleotides align to TRBD2. The TCR comes from a male donor with ankylosing spondylitis. This chain's CDR3 is CASRETSGTSYNEQFF. The CDR3 DNA sequence: TGTGCCAGCAGGGAGACTAGCGGGACCTCCTACAATGAGCAGTTCTTC.